Each of the 21 T cell receptor beta chains below was sequenced from the same sample in a study of shared clonotypes between healthy human individuals. Sequencing used immunoSEQ multiplex PCR; TCRdb keeps in-frame clones, though not all of them. In the table there are about 590,000 clones, over 95% of which are singletons. In the naive CD8 group, cells lacked CD45RO and were positively selected for CCR7, so terminally differentiated effector memory CD45RA+ cells were left out. Sequenced sample: naive CD8+ T cells sorted from blood. The receptors stem from a woman between 25 and 40 years old in good health.

This chain links TRBV13 with TRBJ1-1; D is uncertain. The CDR3 is 15 residues long. From germline, CDR1 is PRHDT and CDR2 FYEKMQ (reference sequence). V lost 5 bases to trimming and J lost 10 bases, with 23 bases between them. CDR3 protein: CASSANSGGVFGAFF. The CDR3 coding sequence is TGTGCCAGCAGCGCTAACTCCGGAGGCGTGTTTGGAGCTTTCTTT.

The genes are TRBV27 and TRBJ2-2, with 8 bases matching TRBD1. The V gene's germline CDR1 is MNHEY and CDR2 SMNVEV (reference sequence). Trimming removed 2 bases from V and 5 bases from J; junction bases left unmatched: 4. CDR3 size: 15 residues. This chain's CDR3 is CASSLVDRGTGELFF. CDR3 in DNA: TGTGCCAGCAGTTTAGTCGACAGGGGAACCGGGGAGCTGTTTTTT.

The chain employs TRBV9 and TRBJ2-7, with 7 positions matching TRBD2. J was trimmed by 5 bases and V by 0 bases; bases with no gene match: 2. CDR1 is SGDLS and CDR2 is YYNGEE in the germline V gene. The CDR3 spans 13 residues. In nucleotides, the CDR3 is TGTGCCAGCAGCGTAGCTGGGGGGGACGAGCAGTACTTC. This translates into CASSVAGGDEQYF.

The J gene is TRBJ1-1, the V gene TRBV28, with D possibly matching TRBD1 (6 bases). CDR3 length equals 15 residues. Germline CDR1 MDHEN, CDR2 SYDVKM. Deletions cut 2 bases from V and 3 bases from J, with 13 bases between. The CDR3 DNA reads TGTGCCAGCAGTTTACGCTCGGGGGCCCACACTGAAGCTTTCTTT. This codes for CASSLRSGAHTEAFF.

This sequence joins TRBV28 and TRBJ2-5, with D tentatively TRBD1 (6 bases). The better agreement between TRBJ2-7 and the DNA end casts doubt on the J call. Germline CDR1 and CDR2: MDHEN and SYDVKM. This CDR3 spans 14 amino acids. CDR3 nucleotide sequence: TGTGCCAGCAGACCACAGGGTCGCTCCGGCGAGCAGTACTTC. Translating it yields CASRPQGRSGEQYF.

J is TRBJ2-5 and V is TRBV6-6, with unresolved D. The CDR3 is made up of 11 amino acids. Germline lookup yields CDR1 MNHNY and CDR2 SVGAGI (reference sequence). V was trimmed by 2 bases and J by 11 bases, leaving 9 bases between them. The CDR3 DNA reads TGTGCCAGCAGTTACGGTGTTGAGCAGTACTTC. This codes for CASSYGVEQYF.

In regard to this clone: Mismatch with germline at one junction end may stem from a read error. The V call is TRBV4-1, the J call TRBJ2-6, with 8 bases that match TRBD1. Germline V gene data show CDR1 as MGHRA and CDR2 as YSYEKL. The CDR3 sequence is 15 residues long. The CDR3 here is CASSKDRGGANVLTF. CDR3 in DNA: TGCGCCAGCAGCAAAGACAGGGGTGGGGCCAACGTCCTGACTTTC.

The chain employs TRBV29-1 and TRBJ2-1, with TRBD2 matching over 10 bases. Per germline, CDR1 SQVTM and CDR2 ANQGSEA. This CDR3 contains 14 residues. The V gene end was trimmed by 4 bases and the J gene end by 3 bases; junction bases not matched to a gene: 3. CDR3 residues: CSVVWTSGYNEQFF. The CDR3 bases are TGCAGCGTTGTTTGGACTAGCGGCTACAATGAGCAGTTCTTC.

The chain combines TRBV11-2 with TRBJ2-2, with D possibly TRBD2 on 5 matching bases. CDR3 length: 14 residues. Trimming pared 5 bases from V and 6 bases from J, leaving 13 bases between. Germline V gene data show CDR1 as SGHAT and CDR2 as FQNNGV. In nucleotides, the CDR3 is TGTGCCAGCAGCCCTCTAACCGGGGCCGGGGAGCTGTTTTTT. It is translated as CASSPLTGAGELFF.

The chain combines TRBV4-1 with TRBJ2-1; tentatively, D is TRBD2 (6 bases). In germline, CDR1 is MGHRA, CDR2 YSYEKL. The CDR3 has 17 amino acids. Trimming took 0 bases from V and 0 from J, leaving 12 bases between them. CDR3: CASSQDWGEVSYNEQFF. The CDR3 bases are TGCGCCAGCAGCCAAGATTGGGGGGAGGTCTCCTACAATGAGCAGTTCTTC.

J is TRBJ1-4 and V is TRBV6-5, with a tentative D call TRBD1 (5 bases). The CDR3 spans 15 residues. Germline V CDR1 and CDR2: MNHEY, SVGAGI. V dropped 6 bases and J dropped 0 bases, with 11 bases sitting between them. CDR3 residues: CASSRRGATNEKLFF. CDR3 DNA sequence: TGTGCCAGCAGCCGAAGGGGAGCAACTAATGAAAAACTGTTTTTT.

This rearrangement joins TRBV7-8 to TRBJ1-5; D not certain. Trimming pared 7 bases from V and 3 bases from J, leaving 16 bases between. The CDR3 spans 15 residues. CDR1 and CDR2 from the germline V gene are SGHVS and FQNEAQ. The CDR3 is CASTPLHRNNQPQHF. The CDR3 nucleotides read TGTGCCAGCACCCCCCTCCACAGAAACAATCAGCCCCAGCATTTT.

This rearrangement joins TRBV4-1 to TRBJ2-7; TRBD2 might be the D (5 bases). CDR1 and CDR2 from the germline V gene are MGHRA and YSYEKL. CDR3 length equals 18 residues. Trimming took 4 bases from V and 3 from J, leaving 25 bases between them. The CDR3 region has the DNA TGCGCCAGCAGCCTGTCTGGCGGGCCCGGCGGCGGCCGCTACGAGCAGTACTTC. Translation: CASSLSGGPGGGRYEQYF.

This chain links TRBV15 with TRBJ1-1; tentative D call: TRBD1 (5 bases). The germline gives CDR1 LNHNV, CDR2 YYDKDF (reference sequence). V was trimmed by 0 bases and J by 6 bases, leaving 14 bases between them. The CDR3 contains 15 residues. CDR3 coding DNA: TGTGCCACCAGCAGAGAGGTGGGGATGGGGCCTGAAGCTTTCTTT. This gives the protein CATSREVGMGPEAFF.

This clone was counted a few times. This chain joins TRBV7-5 and TRBJ1-5. TRBV7-5 is reported as a pseudogene. CDR3 length equals 14 residues. The CDR3, as DNA: TGTGTCAGAACCTTGGGGACGCCGGGGCAGCCCCAGCATTTT. As protein: CVRTLGTPGQPQHF.

The sample holds one count of this clone. The rearrangement links TRBV5-8 to TRBJ2-5, with 8 bases fitting TRBD1. The DNA end lines up better with TRBJ2-7; the J call may be wrong. The CDR3 has 15 amino acids. Germline CDR1 and CDR2: SGHTS and YDEGEE. CDR3 in DNA: TGTGCCAGCAGCTTGGGGTCCGGGACAGGCTACGAGCAGTACTTC. It encodes CASSLGSGTGYEQYF.

V usage is TRBV5-4 and J usage is TRBJ1-1, with 9 bases that match TRBD1. J was trimmed by 6 bases and V by 5 bases; bases with no gene match: 8. Germline V gene lookup returns CDR1 SGHNT and CDR2 YYREEE (reference sequence). The CDR3 length is 14 residues. CDR3 amino acids: CASRLQGALPEAFF. The CDR3 DNA reads as TGTGCCAGCAGGCTACAGGGGGCTCTACCTGAAGCTTTCTTT.

J is TRBJ1-5 and V is TRBV6-1; D uncertain. V lost 10 bases and J 0 bases, leaving 16 bases between the germline ends. The CDR3 covers 15 residues. Germline loops: CDR1 MNHNS, CDR2 SASEGT. The CDR3 here is CATIYSRYSNQPQHF. In DNA form, the CDR3 reads TGTGCCACTATATACAGCAGATATAGCAATCAGCCCCAGCATTTT.

The chain combines TRBV28 with TRBJ2-1; D is ambiguous. The CDR3 is 19 residues long. CDR1 is MDHEN and CDR2 is SYDVKM in the germline V gene. The V end was cut by 2 bases, the J end by 0 bases, with 20 bases between. In DNA, the CDR3 is TGTGCCAGCAGTTTACCCCCCGGTTTGCCCACACGCTCCTACAATGAGCAGTTCTTC. Its protein product is CASSLPPGLPTRSYNEQFF.

V gene TRBV29-1 combines with J gene TRBJ1-1, with D possibly TRBD1 on 5 matching bases. The CDR3 is made up of 9 amino acids. With 8 bases removed from V and 8 bases from J, the gap between germline ends came to 9 bases. CDR1 and CDR2 (germline): SQVTM, ANQGSEA. The CDR3 region is CSSGLEAFF. DNA for the CDR3: TGCAGCTCGGGACTGGAAGCTTTCTTT.

This clone was seen just once. The chain joins TRBV29-1 to TRBJ1-1, with D hard to call. The V gene lost 1 base and the J gene lost 0 bases, with 15 bases spanning the gap. CDR1 is SQVTM and CDR2 is ANQGSEA in the germline V gene. This CDR3 spans 16 amino acids. In DNA, the CDR3 is TGCAGCGTTGAAGGGGTACAGTCGAGGGTGAACACTGAAGCTTTCTTT. Its protein product is CSVEGVQSRVNTEAFF.